The T cell receptor (beta chain) described here comes from a study of shared clonotypes between healthy human individuals. For the study at large: Three plates were used per donor for CD4 naive, three for CD4 memory, two for CD8 naive and one for CD8 memory.

Trimming shortened V by 3 bases and J by 0 bases, and 13 bases separated the two germline ends. The CDR3 is made up of 16 amino acids. CDR1 SGHDT and CDR2 YYEEEE come from the germline V gene. As concerns this clone: Its specificity is unknown.

Running of the assay took place at deep level. Method: immunoSEQ multiplex PCR; TCRdb's copy keeps in-frame clones and lacks some. The data show about 2.2 million clones, with about 93% seen just once and over 1.5% held by the top ten. Study-wide results and limits: Shared clonotypes across all four donors exceeded non-shared ones in generation probability.

Naive CD8 cells were CD45RO-negative, positively selected for CCR7, excluding terminally differentiated effector memory CD45RA+ cells. Adults of Caucasian background living in Nashville, Tennessee made up all donors. The chain uses TRBV5-6 and TRBJ2-1; D is perhaps TRBD1 (6 bases). Sequenced material: naive CD8+ T cells from PBMCs. The sequence was collected from a young man in good health. Some clones in this sample may be carry-over from other donors' samples. CDR3: CASSYDRTSSYNEQFF. In nucleotides, the CDR3 is TGTGCCAGCAGCTACGACAGGACAAGCTCCTACAATGAGCAGTTCTTC.